Listed below are T cell receptor beta chains from one sample, sequenced in a study of control samples from healthy donors and cancer patients. Profiled with immunoSEQ multiplex PCR; TCRdb holds only in-frame clones, not every one. The sample contains 150,000 or so clones, 93% of which appear only once. Sequencing input: blood. The source of these receptors is a man aged 45-65 years in good health. CDR3s include the opening cysteine and the closing phenylalanine or tryptophan. Fields, in order: clone size, V gene, J gene, D gene, CDR3 protein, CDR3 DNA. A D gene is named only where the DNA matches it firmly. Not every row has a clone size; where given, it reads once, few, many or a size class.

>-|TRBV3-1/TRBV3-2|TRBJ1-6|-
CASSPVEGNSPLHF
TGTGCCAGCAGCCCCGTGGAGGGGAATTCACCCCTCCACTTT
>-|TRBV7-2|TRBJ2-7|-
CASSLQTLGEQYF
TGTGCCAGCAGCTTACAGACCTTGGGGGAGCAGTACTTC
>-|TRBV28|TRBJ2-3|TRBD1
CASIPQGAGKADTQYF
TGTGCCAGCATACCCCAGGGGGCAGGGAAGGCAGATACGCAGTATTTT
>-|TRBV12-3/TRBV12-4|TRBJ2-5|-
CASSIPQGTQYF
TGTGCCAGCAGTATCCCACAGGGGACCCAGTACTTC
>-|TRBV20-1|TRBJ2-5|-
CSARAGKVQYF
TGCAGTGCTAGAGCCGGGAAGGTCCAGTACTTC
>few|TRBV7-9|TRBJ2-7|TRBD1
CASSLDRDRRYEQYF
TGTGCCAGCAGCTTAGACCGGGACAGGCGCTACGAGCAGTACTTC
>-|TRBV24-1|TRBJ2-3|TRBD1
CATSEHRGLSDTQYF
TGTGCCACCAGTGAGCACAGGGGGCTGTCAGATACGCAGTATTTT
>-|TRBV5-6|TRBJ1-2|-
CASSFGNRIDGYTF
TGTGCCAGCAGCTTTGGGAACAGGATTGATGGCTACACCTTC
>-|TRBV24-1|TRBJ2-5|-
CATSDPGTQETQYF
TGTGCCACCAGTGACCCCGGGACCCAAGAGACCCAGTACTTC
>once|TRBV3-1/TRBV3-2|TRBJ1-1|TRBD1
CASSQVLGQAGEAFF
TGTGCCAGCAGCCAGGTTCTAGGACAGGCGGGGGAAGCTTTCTTT
>few|TRBV5-1|TRBJ2-3|TRBD2
CASSLVAGRSTDTQYF
TGCGCCAGCAGCTTGGTAGCGGGACGTTCAACAGATACGCAGTATTTT
>-|TRBV30|TRBJ2-5|-
CAWSVGYGETQYF
TGTGCCTGGAGTGTAGGGTACGGGGAGACCCAGTACTTC
>once|TRBV10-3|TRBJ2-6|-
CAIRGDRGANVLTF
TGTGCCATCAGAGGGGATCGGGGGGCCAACGTCCTGACTTTC
>-|TRBV27|TRBJ2-7|TRBD2
CASSLIAGSYEQYF
TGTGCCAGCAGCCTAATAGCGGGAAGCTACGAGCAGTACTTC
>-|TRBV28|TRBJ2-4|TRBD2
CASSTSGTRAGNIQYF
TGTGCCAGCAGTACTAGCGGGACCCGAGCGGGAAACATTCAGTACTTC
>-|TRBV30|TRBJ1-1|-
CAWSTSGSAAFF
TGTGCCTGGAGTACCTCCGGGTCCGCGGCTTTCTTT
>-|TRBV27|TRBJ2-7|-
CASNRRSADLNEQYF
TGTGCCAGCAATCGACGCAGCGCGGATCTCAACGAGCAGTACTTC
>few|TRBV6-1|TRBJ2-3|TRBD2
CASSERAGGTDTQYF
TGTGCCAGCAGTGAACGGGCGGGGGGGACAGATACGCAGTATTTT
>once|TRBV2|TRBJ2-7|-
CASTTGIYEQYF
TGTGCCAGCACTACAGGGATCTACGAGCAGTACTTC
>-|TRBV4-2|TRBJ2-1|TRBD2
CASSRTSGPADEQFF
TGTGCCAGCAGCCGGACTAGCGGGCCGGCCGATGAGCAGTTCTTC
>-|TRBV15|TRBJ2-7|TRBD1
CATSRDKAGGEEQYF
TGTGCCACCAGCAGAGATAAGGCAGGGGGCGAGGAGCAGTACTTC
>-|TRBV5-4|TRBJ2-2|-
CASSSRTVTTGELFF
TGTGCCAGCAGCTCCCGGACAGTGACTACCGGGGAGCTGTTTTTT
>-|TRBV28|TRBJ2-1|TRBD2
CATYGTSGRGGHYNEQFF
TGTGCCACCTACGGGACTAGCGGGAGAGGGGGACACTACAATGAGCAGTTCTTC
>once|TRBV27|TRBJ1-1|-
CASSWTVNTEAFF
TGTGCCAGCAGTTGGACGGTGAACACTGAAGCTTTCTTT